This is a list of T cell receptor beta chains from one sample in a study of T cell changes during pregnancy in multiple sclerosis. Clones were read by immunoSEQ multiplex PCR, and TCRdb kept only the in-frame ones, dropping some. The sample lists 50,000 to 70,000 clones; 91% were seen once. Sequenced material: peripheral blood, taken in the third trimester of pregnancy. These receptors came from a female donor in good health, enrolled as a control in a pregnancy study. CDR3s include the opening cysteine and the closing phenylalanine or tryptophan.

V gene	J gene	CDR3 protein
TRBV9	TRBJ2-3	CASSEWESTDTQYF
TRBV5-8	TRBJ1-5	CATGTGQSHSNQPQHF
TRBV5-1	TRBJ2-3	CASSSVDREEFGDTQYF
TRBV19	TRBJ2-1	CASRGQTSGRGDEQFF
TRBV7-9	TRBJ2-7	CASSLAQLAEYDEQYF
TRBV5-1	TRBJ2-1	CASSPSGLNEQFF
TRBV2	TRBJ1-1	CASSGGRNTEAFF
TRBV6-5	TRBJ2-5	CASSYSPRGETQYF
TRBV11-2	TRBJ2-7	CASSFGGSTYEQYF
TRBV5-1	TRBJ1-2	CASSSSSGGNYGYTF
TRBV5-5	TRBJ1-2	CASSMGVGTGVGYTF
TRBV27	TRBJ1-2	CASSLFGDGYTF
TRBV6-1	TRBJ1-1	CASSVRENTEAFF
TRBV6-5	TRBJ2-5	CASSYGGAALLTQYF
TRBV9	TRBJ2-7	CASSVGWDRAHEQYF
TRBV4-1	TRBJ2-3	CASSQGGGLGRPYDTQYF
TRBV27	TRBJ2-2	CASSSILDTGELFF
TRBV11-2	TRBJ1-2	CASSSEGTGGAYGYTF
TRBV13	TRBJ2-5	CASSATGQGEETQYF
TRBV18	TRBJ1-6	CASSPSRQEGSPLHF
TRBV4-1	TRBJ2-2	CASSQVVSSAGELFF
TRBV5-1	TRBJ1-2	CASSLNSVQKIYGYTF
TRBV15	TRBJ1-2	CATSSEEKGYTF
TRBV5-1	TRBJ2-7	CASSLLGDYEQYF
TRBV13	TRBJ2-1	CASSFRLVNEQFF
TRBV7-2	TRBJ2-2	CASSLDGGQGGGELFF
TRBV7-9	TRBJ2-6	CASNVGRATSGANVLTF
TRBV5-1	TRBJ1-6	CASSLDPNSPLHF
TRBV19	TRBJ2-3	CASKRGFGTGQNTQYF
TRBV29-1	TRBJ1-5	CSVDEGAGSPQHF
TRBV4-2	TRBJ2-7	CASSEPNSNEQYF
TRBV2	TRBJ1-2	CASSLNSWGYTF
TRBV12-5	TRBJ2-1	CASGLAYNEQFF
TRBV29-1	TRBJ2-7	CSVGLGQIYEQYF